This T cell receptor beta chain derives from a study of blood T cells in healthy people across ages. Study observations and caveats: Age showed a roughly linear inverse relationship with TCR beta diversity per million T cells.

Isolated PBMCs totaled at least 6 million in each sample. A second roughly 6 to 11 cycle PCR used barcoded and J-beta primers. Carrying 12 random nucleotides, a template-switch adaptor labeled each individual cDNA molecule. TCRdb recomputed calls from the 5' RACE reads with MiXCR, one row per CDR3 protein. Here the sample spans about 830,000 distinct CDR3 sequences, roughly 60% being singletons. V shed 0 bases and J shed 7 bases, with 16 bases lying between them. Germline lookup yields CDR1 MNHNY and CDR2 SVGAGI (reference sequence). This CDR3 spans 15 amino acids. With regard to this clonotype: Its antigen remains unknown.

The TCR originated in a man under 40 in good health. This sequence joins TRBV6-6 and TRBJ2-7, with no clear D. What was sequenced was blood. CDR3 protein: CASSYSGQLNNEQYF. The CDR3, as DNA: TGTGCCAGCAGTTACTCCGGCCAGCTTAACAATGAGCAGTACTTC.